This record looks at one T cell receptor (beta chain) sequence and its context. Its target is not known. Generated by immunoSEQ multiplex PCR, the TCRdb table keeps only in-frame clones and is missing some. The repertoire holds about 79,000 clones, approximately 80% seen once, with 0.45% to 0.6% in the top ten. This entry belongs to a study of OX40 agonist ivuxolimab in advanced cancers. Study-level points and caveats: The study found that CD8+ T cells averaged more expanded clones than CD4+.

In germline, CDR1 is SNHLY, CDR2 FYNNEI. The CDR3 length is 13 residues. Trimming took 4 bases from V and 7 from J, leaving 13 bases between them. The sequences come from CD4+ or CD8+ T cells sorted from blood, collected in a trial of the OX40 agonist ivuxolimab. The chain is built from TRBV2 and TRBJ2-5; a weak D match, TRBD2 (5 bases). This sequence was found in an adult with an advanced solid tumor such as melanoma, head and neck, liver or kidney cancer. CDR3 in DNA: TGTGCCAGCAGTGGGCACAAGGCGGGGACCCAGTACTTC. Translation: CASSGHKAGTQYF.